This TCR beta chain was captured in a study of blood T cell repertoires in COVID-19. Study-level information: Both acute and convalescent COVID-19 samples were obtained from the United States, Italy and Spain. PBMCs, B-cell-depleted T cells, or T cells were the source of the cDNA or gDNA that made up the material.

Patients in Seattle were enrolled during active infection, then followed longitudinally. In the authors' methods: Amplification from reference gene primers served as the basis for estimated nucleated cell counts. Generated by immunoSEQ multiplex PCR, the TCRdb table keeps only in-frame clones and is missing some. V, J and clone size are taken as reported in that table, and D and trimming were inferred from the DNA itself. There are 350,000 to 450,000 clones in the sample; 80% to 90% occur only once, and 7.1% lies in the top ten. Germline CDR1 and CDR2: KGHSH and LQKENI. The CDR3 runs 13 residues. Germline trimming cut 4 bases from V and 6 bases from J; bases unmatched to any gene: 5.

This TCR came from a woman aged 55-69 years with COVID-19, enrolled during active disease. Specimen: peripheral blood. J is TRBJ1-2 and V is TRBV18, with 7 bases identical to TRBD1. CDR3 sequence reads: CASSRDSADGYTF. CDR3 nucleotides: TGTGCCAGCTCACGGGACAGTGCGGATGGCTACACCTTC.